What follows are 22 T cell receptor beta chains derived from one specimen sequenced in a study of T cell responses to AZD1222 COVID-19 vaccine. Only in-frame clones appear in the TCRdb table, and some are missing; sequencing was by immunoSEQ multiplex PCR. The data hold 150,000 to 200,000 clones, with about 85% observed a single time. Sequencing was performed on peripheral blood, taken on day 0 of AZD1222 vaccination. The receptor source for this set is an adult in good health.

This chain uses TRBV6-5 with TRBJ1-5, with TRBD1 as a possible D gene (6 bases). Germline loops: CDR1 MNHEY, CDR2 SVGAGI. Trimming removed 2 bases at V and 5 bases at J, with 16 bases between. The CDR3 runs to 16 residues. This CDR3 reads CASSYEGGRIDQPQHF. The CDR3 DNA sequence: TGTGCCAGCAGTTACGAAGGGGGAAGGATAGATCAGCCCCAGCATTTT.

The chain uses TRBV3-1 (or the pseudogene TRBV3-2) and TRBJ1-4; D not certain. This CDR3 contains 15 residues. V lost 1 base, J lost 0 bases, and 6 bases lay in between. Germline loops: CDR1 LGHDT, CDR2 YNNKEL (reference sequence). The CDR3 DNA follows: TGTGCCAGCAGCCAAGTAGGAGCAACTAATGAAAAACTGTTTTTT. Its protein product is CASSQVGATNEKLFF.

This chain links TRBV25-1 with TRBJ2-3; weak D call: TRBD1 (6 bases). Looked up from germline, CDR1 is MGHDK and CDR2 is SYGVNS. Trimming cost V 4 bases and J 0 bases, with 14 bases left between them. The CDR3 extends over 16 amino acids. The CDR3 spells CASSGRGQSSTDTQYF. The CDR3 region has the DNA TGTGCCAGCAGTGGACGCGGACAGTCTAGCACAGATACGCAGTATTTT.

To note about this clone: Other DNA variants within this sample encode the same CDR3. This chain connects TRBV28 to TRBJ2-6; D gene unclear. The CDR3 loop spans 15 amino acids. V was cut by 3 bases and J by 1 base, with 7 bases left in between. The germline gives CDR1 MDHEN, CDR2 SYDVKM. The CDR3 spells CASSLGGSGANVLTF. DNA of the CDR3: TGTGCCAGCAGTTTGGGTGGTTCTGGGGCCAACGTCCTGACTTTC.

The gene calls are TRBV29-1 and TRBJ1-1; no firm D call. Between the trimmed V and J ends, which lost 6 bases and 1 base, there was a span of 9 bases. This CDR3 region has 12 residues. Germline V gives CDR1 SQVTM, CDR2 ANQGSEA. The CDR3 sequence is CSVVPTNTEAFF. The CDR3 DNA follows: TGCAGCGTGGTTCCAACGAACACTGAAGCTTTCTTT.

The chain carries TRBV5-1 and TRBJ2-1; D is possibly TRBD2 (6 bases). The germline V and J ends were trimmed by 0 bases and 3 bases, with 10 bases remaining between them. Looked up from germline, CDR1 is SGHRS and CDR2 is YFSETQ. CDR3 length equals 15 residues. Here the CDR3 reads CASSLAAGRYNEQFF. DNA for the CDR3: TGCGCCAGCAGCTTGGCCGCGGGGCGCTACAATGAGCAGTTCTTC. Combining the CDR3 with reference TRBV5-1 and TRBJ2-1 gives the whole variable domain KAGVTQTPRYLIKTRGQQVTLSCSPISGHRSVSWYQQTPGQGLQFLFEYFSETQRNKGNFPGRFSGRQFSNSRSEMNVSTLELGDSALYLCASSLAAGRYNEQFFGPGTRLTVL.

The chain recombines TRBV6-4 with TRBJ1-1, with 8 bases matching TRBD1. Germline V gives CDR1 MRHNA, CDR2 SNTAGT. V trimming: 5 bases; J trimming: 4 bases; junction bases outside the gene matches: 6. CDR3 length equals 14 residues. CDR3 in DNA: TGTGCCAGCAGTCTTACAACAGGGGGCACTGAAGCTTTCTTT. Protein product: CASSLTTGGTEAFF.

CDR3 bases: TGTGCCAGCAGGACCCACCGCGTTGGGCAGTACTTC. Translation: CASRTHRVGQYF. This rearrangement joins TRBV6-4 to TRBJ2-7, with D unclear. CDR3 length equals 12 residues. The germline V gene has CDR1 MRHNA and CDR2 SNTAGT. Trimming took 6 bases from V and 9 from J, leaving 15 bases between them.

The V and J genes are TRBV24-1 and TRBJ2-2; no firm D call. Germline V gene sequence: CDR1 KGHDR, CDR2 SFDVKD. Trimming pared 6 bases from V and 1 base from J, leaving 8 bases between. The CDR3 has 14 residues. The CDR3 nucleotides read TGTGCCACCAGTCGGACGGGGAACACCGGGGAGCTGTTTTTT. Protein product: CATSRTGNTGELFF.

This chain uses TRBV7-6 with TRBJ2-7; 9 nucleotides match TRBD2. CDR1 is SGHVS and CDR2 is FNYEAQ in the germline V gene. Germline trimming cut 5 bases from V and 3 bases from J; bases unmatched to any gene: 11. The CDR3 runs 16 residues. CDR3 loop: CASSRGGLANYYEQYF. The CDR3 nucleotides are TGTGCCAGCAGCCGGGGTGGACTAGCGAATTACTACGAGCAGTACTTC. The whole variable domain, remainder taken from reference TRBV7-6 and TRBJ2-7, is GAGVSQSPRYKVTKRGQDVALRCDPISGHVSLYWYRQALGQGPEFLTYFNYEAQQDKSGLPNDRFSAERPEGSISTLTIQRTEQRDSAMYRCASSRGGLANYYEQYFGPGTRLTVT.

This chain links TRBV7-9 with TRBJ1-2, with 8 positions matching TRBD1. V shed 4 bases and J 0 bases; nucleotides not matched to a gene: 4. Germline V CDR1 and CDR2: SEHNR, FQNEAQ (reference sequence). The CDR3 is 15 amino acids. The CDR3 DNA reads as TGTGCCAGCAGCTCTGGACAGGGAGCTAACTATGGCTACACCTTC. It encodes CASSSGQGANYGYTF.

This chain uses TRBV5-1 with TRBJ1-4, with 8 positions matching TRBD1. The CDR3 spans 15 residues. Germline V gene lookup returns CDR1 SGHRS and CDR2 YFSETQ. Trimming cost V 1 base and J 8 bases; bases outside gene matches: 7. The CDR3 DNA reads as TGCGCCAGCAGCTTGATGGCAGGGGGCGAGGAAAAACTGTTTTTT. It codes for CASSLMAGGEEKLFF.

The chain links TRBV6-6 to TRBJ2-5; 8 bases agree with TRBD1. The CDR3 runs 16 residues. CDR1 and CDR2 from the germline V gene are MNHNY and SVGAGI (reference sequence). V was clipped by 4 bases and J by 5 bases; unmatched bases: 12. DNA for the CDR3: TGTGCCAGCAGTTCCTCGACAGGGGTGAATTCGGAGACCCAGTACTTC. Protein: CASSSSTGVNSETQYF.

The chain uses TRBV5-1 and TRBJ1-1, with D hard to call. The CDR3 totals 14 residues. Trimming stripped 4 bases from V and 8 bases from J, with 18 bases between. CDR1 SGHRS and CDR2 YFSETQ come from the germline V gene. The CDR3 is CASSPGFWVGEAFF. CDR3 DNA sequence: TGCGCCAGCAGCCCCGGGTTTTGGGTTGGGGAAGCTTTCTTT. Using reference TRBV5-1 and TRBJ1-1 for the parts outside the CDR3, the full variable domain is KAGVTQTPRYLIKTRGQQVTLSCSPISGHRSVSWYQQTPGQGLQFLFEYFSETQRNKGNFPGRFSGRQFSNSRSEMNVSTLELGDSALYLCASSPGFWVGEAFFGQGTRLTVV.

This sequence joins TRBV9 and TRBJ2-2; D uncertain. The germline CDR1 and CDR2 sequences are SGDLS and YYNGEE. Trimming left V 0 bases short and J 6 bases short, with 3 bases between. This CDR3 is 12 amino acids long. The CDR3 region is CASSVDPGELFF. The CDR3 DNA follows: TGTGCCAGCAGCGTAGACCCCGGGGAGCTGTTTTTT.

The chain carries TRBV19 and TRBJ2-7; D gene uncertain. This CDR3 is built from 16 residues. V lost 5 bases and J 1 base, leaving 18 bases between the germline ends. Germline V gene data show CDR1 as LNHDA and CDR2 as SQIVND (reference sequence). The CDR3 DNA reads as TGTGCCAGTAGTGACCCTTCTATCTCCCAGTCCTACGAGCAGTACTTC. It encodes CASSDPSISQSYEQYF.

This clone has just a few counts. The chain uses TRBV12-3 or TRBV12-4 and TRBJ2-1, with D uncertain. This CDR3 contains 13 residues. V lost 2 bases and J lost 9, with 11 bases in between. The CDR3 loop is CASSLLRFGEQFF. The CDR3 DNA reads TGTGCCAGCAGTTTACTACGGTTCGGTGAGCAGTTCTTC.

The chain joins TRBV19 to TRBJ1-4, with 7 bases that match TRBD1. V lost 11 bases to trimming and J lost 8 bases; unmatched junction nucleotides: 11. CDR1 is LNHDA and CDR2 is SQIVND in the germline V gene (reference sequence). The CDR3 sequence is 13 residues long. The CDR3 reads CAGTQGGREKLFF. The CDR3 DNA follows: TGTGCCGGCACGCAGGGGGGCCGGGAAAAACTGTTTTTT.

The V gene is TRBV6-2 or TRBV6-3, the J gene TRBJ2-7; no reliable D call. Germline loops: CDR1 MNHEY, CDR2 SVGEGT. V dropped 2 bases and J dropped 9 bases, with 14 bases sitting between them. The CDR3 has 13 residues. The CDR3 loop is CASSYDRPSRQYF. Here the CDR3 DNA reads TGTGCCAGCAGTTACGATCGGCCCAGTCGGCAGTACTTC.

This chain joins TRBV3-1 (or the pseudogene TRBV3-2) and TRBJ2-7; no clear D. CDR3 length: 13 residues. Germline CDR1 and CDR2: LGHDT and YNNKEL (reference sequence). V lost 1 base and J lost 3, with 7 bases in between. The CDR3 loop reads CASSQGLDYEQYF. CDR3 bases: TGTGCCAGCAGCCAAGGGTTGGACTACGAGCAGTACTTC.

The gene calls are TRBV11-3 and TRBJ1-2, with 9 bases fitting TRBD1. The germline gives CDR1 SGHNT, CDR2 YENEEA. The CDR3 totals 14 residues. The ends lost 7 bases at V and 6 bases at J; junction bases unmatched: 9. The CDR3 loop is CASTDRGNFHGYTF. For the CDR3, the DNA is TGTGCCAGCACCGACAGGGGGAATTTCCATGGCTACACCTTC.

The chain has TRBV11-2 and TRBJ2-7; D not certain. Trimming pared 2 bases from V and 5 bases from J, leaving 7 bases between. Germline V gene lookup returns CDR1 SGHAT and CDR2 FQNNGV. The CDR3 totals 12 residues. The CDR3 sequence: CASSLLSNEQYF. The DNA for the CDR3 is TGTGCCAGCAGCTTATTGTCGAACGAGCAGTACTTC. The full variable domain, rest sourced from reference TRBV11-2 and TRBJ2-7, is EAGVAQSPRYKIIEKRQSVAFWCNPISGHATLYWYQQILGQGPKLLIQFQNNGVVDDSQLPKDRFSAERLKGVDSTLKIQPAKLEDSAVYLCASSLLSNEQYFGPGTRLTVT.